This TCR beta chain was captured by sequencing in a study of T cell repertoires in cytomegalovirus infection. Study-level information: It was the public TCR beta signatures that indicated both CMV infection and matching HLA type. Study-wide points: The ex vivo response showed dominance by HLA-C-restricted CMV-specific TCR beta clonotypes.

This clonotype was detected a few times. No antigen is known for it. One entry per CDR3 protein results from TCRdb running MiXCR on the reads. The table shows 600,000 to 800,000 distinct CDR3 sequences, with 24% occurring only once. V lost 4 bases and J lost 6, with 13 bases in between. This CDR3 spans 14 amino acids. Germline V gives CDR1 MGHRA, CDR2 YSYEKL. The rearrangement uses TRBV4-1 and TRBJ1-5; D perhaps matches TRBD1 (5 bases). This TCR derives from a human donor in good health (CMV status not recorded). Some clones in this sample may be carry-over from other donors' samples. Sequencing was performed on CD8+ T cells from PBMCs. CDR3: CASSPPGQGQPQHF. The CDR3 region has the DNA TGCGCCAGCAGCCCGCCGGGGCAGGGTCAGCCCCAGCATTTT.